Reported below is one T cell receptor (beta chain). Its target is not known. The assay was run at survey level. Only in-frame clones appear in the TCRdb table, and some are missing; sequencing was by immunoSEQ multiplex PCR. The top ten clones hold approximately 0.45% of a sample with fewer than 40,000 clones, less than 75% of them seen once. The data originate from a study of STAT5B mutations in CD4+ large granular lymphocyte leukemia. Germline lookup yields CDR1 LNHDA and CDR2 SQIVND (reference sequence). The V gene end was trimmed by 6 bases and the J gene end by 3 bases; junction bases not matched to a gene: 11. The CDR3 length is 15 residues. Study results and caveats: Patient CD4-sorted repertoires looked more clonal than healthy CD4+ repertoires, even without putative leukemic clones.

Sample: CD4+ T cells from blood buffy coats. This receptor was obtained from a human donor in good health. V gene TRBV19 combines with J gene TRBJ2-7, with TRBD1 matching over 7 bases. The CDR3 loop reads CASRTRGNNFYEQYF. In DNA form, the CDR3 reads TGTGCCAGTAGGACCAGGGGGAATAATTTCTACGAGCAGTACTTC.